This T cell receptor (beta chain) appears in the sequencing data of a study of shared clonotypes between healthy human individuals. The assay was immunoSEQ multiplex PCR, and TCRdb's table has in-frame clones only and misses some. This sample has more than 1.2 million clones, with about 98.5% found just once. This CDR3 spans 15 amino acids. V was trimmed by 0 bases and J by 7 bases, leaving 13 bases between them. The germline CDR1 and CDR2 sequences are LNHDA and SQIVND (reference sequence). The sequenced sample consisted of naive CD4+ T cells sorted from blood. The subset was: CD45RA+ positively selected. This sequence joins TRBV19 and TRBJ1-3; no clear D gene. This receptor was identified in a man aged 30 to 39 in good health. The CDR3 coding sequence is TGTGCCAGTAGTATAGATCACAGCCTTTGGAACACCATATATTTT. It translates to CASSIDHSLWNTIYF. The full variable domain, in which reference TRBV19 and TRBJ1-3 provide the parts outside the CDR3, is DGGITQSPKYLFRKEGQNVTLSCEQNLNHDAMYWYRQDPGQGLRLIYYSQIVNDFQKGDIAEGYSVSREKKESFPLTVTSAQKNPTAFYLCASSIDHSLWNTIYFGEGSWLTVV.